A selection of T cell receptor beta chains follows, all from one sample in a study of T cell repertoires in cytomegalovirus infection. Each CDR3 protein gets one entry after TCRdb re-called the reads with MiXCR. The repertoire has just under 550,000 distinct CDR3 sequences, around 27% of them found once; the top ten carry 13%. The sample comprised PBMCs. Source of these receptors: a human donor in good health (CMV status not recorded). Some clones in this sample may be carry-over from other donors' samples. The CDR3 runs from the conserved cysteine through the conserved F or W. D genes are given only for firm matches. Clone size, where shown, is once, few, many, or a class for clones that have expanded.

J: TRBJ1-2; size: .; D: .; V: TRBV20-1; DNA: TGCAGTGCTAGAGACGGGGGGCGCGCCCGAACTTATGGCTACACCTTC; CDR3: CSARDGGRARTYGYTF
J: TRBJ2-7; size: few; D: .; V: TRBV12-3/TRBV12-4; DNA: TGTGCCAGCAGTTTAGGTCAGGACATCTACGAGCAGTACTTC; CDR3: CASSLGQDIYEQYF
J: TRBJ1-1; size: few; D: .; V: TRBV2; DNA: TGTGCCAGCAGTGGATCAGGATGGGGGTCTGAAGCTTTCTTT; CDR3: CASSGSGWGSEAFF
J: TRBJ2-3; size: .; D: .; V: TRBV4-1; DNA: TGCGCCAGCAGCCCCCTGCCCCTCAGGGCCGCGCAGTATTTT; CDR3: CASSPLPLRAAQYF
J: TRBJ2-2; size: few; D: .; V: TRBV7-6; DNA: TGTGCCAGCAGCATTGGGAACGAACGGACCGGGGAGCTGTTTTTT; CDR3: CASSIGNERTGELFF
J: TRBJ2-7; size: .; D: .; V: TRBV6-5; DNA: TGTGCCAGCAGTAATGTCTACGAGCAGTACTTC; CDR3: CASSNVYEQYF
J: TRBJ1-3; size: few; D: .; V: TRBV20-1; DNA: TGCAGTGCCCCGAAACAGGGAGCGGGGGGAAACACCATATATTTT; CDR3: CSAPKQGAGGNTIYF
J: TRBJ2-7; size: .; D: .; V: TRBV20-1; DNA: TGCAGTGCCCAGGGACCTAGAGGGGAGCAGTACTTC; CDR3: CSAQGPRGEQYF
J: TRBJ2-1; size: many; D: .; V: TRBV7-6; DNA: TGTGCCAGCAGCTTAGATCCGGGAGTGAATGAGCAGTTCTTC; CDR3: CASSLDPGVNEQFF
J: TRBJ1-4; size: few; D: TRBD1; V: TRBV19; DNA: TGTGCCAGTAGTACATCAGGGGGCCGGGAAAAACTGTTTTTT; CDR3: CASSTSGGREKLFF
J: TRBJ2-3; size: .; D: .; V: TRBV20-1; DNA: TGCAGTGCTAGACCCCGGACCACAGATACGCAGTATTTT; CDR3: CSARPRTTDTQYF
J: TRBJ2-2; size: .; D: .; V: TRBV11-3; DNA: TGTGCCAGCAGCTTCTCGGGTGGAACCGGGGAGCTGTTTTTT; CDR3: CASSFSGGTGELFF
J: TRBJ1-4; size: many; D: .; V: TRBV7-2; DNA: TGTGCCAGCAGCTTAAGTGGTCGAAAACTGTTTTTT; CDR3: CASSLSGRKLFF
J: TRBJ2-2; size: .; D: .; V: TRBV29-1; DNA: TGCAGCGTTGCTAGGGAGTCGGCCGGGGAGCTGTTTTTT; CDR3: CSVARESAGELFF
J: TRBJ2-5; size: many; D: TRBD1; V: TRBV7-8; DNA: TGTGCCAGCAGCTCTCGGACAGGCCATAGGAACCAAGAGACCCAGTACTTC; CDR3: CASSSRTGHRNQETQYF
J: TRBJ2-1; size: .; D: .; V: TRBV20-1; DNA: TGCAGTGCTTGGGATAATATAGGGCAGTTCTTC; CDR3: CSAWDNIGQFF
J: TRBJ1-3; size: few; D: .; V: TRBV27; DNA: TGTGCCAGGCCTTCGATCGGACAGACCTTTAGCTCTGGAAACACCATATATTTT; CDR3: CARPSIGQTFSSGNTIYF
J: TRBJ2-1; size: .; D: TRBD2; V: TRBV20-1; DNA: TGCAGTGCTAGAGGCCGCACTAGCGGGAGGAATGAGCAGTTCTTC; CDR3: CSARGRTSGRNEQFF
J: TRBJ2-1; size: .; D: TRBD2; V: TRBV4-1; DNA: TGCGCCAGCAGCCAAGATTGGGGGGGAGCAAGGTACAATGAGCAGTTCTTC; CDR3: CASSQDWGGARYNEQFF
J: TRBJ2-2; size: .; D: .; V: TRBV4-3; DNA: TGCGCCAGCAGCCAAGTTCCAGCGGACTACACCGGGGAGCTGTTTTTT; CDR3: CASSQVPADYTGELFF
J: TRBJ2-3; size: .; D: .; V: TRBV5-1; DNA: TGCGCCAGCAGCACCAGGGGAACTAGCACAGATACGCAGTATTTT; CDR3: CASSTRGTSTDTQYF
J: TRBJ1-3; size: few; D: .; V: TRBV5-1; DNA: TGCGCCAGCAGCTTGGTTTCAGGGAACTCTGGAAACACCATATATTTT; CDR3: CASSLVSGNSGNTIYF
J: TRBJ1-2; size: few; D: .; V: TRBV12-3/TRBV12-4; DNA: TGTGCCAGCAGCTCCGGGACACCTCCAGGCTACACCTTC; CDR3: CASSSGTPPGYTF
J: TRBJ1-1; size: many; D: TRBD1; V: TRBV12-3/TRBV12-4; DNA: TGTGCCAGCAGTACGAGACAGGGTTGGACTGAAGCTTTCTTT; CDR3: CASSTRQGWTEAFF
J: TRBJ1-2; size: many; D: .; V: TRBV18; DNA: TGTGCCAGCTCACTTCAGGCCGTGGGCGAAGGCTACACCTTC; CDR3: CASSLQAVGEGYTF
J: TRBJ1-4; size: .; D: .; V: TRBV19; DNA: TGTGCCAGTAGCAGGTCGGGACCGGCGGATGAAAAACTGTTTTTT; CDR3: CASSRSGPADEKLFF